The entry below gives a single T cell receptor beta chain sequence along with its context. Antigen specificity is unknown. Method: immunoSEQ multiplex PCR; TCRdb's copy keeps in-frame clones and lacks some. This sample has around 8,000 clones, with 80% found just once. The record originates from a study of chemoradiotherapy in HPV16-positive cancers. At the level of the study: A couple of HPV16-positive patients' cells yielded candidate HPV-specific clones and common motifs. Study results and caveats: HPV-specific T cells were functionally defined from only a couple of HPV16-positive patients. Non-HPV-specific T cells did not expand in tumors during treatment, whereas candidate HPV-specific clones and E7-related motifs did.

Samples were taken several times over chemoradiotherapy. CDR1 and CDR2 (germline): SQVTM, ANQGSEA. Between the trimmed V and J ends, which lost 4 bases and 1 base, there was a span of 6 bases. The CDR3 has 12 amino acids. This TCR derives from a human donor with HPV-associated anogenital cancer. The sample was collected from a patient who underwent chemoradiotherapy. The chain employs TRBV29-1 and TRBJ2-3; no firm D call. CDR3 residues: CSVAGGTDTQYF. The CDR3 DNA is TGCAGCGTTGCTGGAGGCACAGATACGCAGTATTTT.